This T cell receptor (beta chain) was obtained from a study of cytomegalovirus exposure and HLA in healthy donors. Study-wide results and caveats: Presence/absence analyses supposed approximately even sequencing depth among donors.

The donors (healthy individuals) were bone marrow donors. Germline-derived CDR1 and CDR2 are PRHDT and FYEKMQ (reference sequence). The ends were cut back, 2 bases at V and 1 base at J, with 17 bases in the middle. This CDR3 spans 17 amino acids. 60 Vbeta and 13 Jbeta primers were used in PCR. TCRdb's table, derived via immunoSEQ multiplex PCR, lists solely in-frame clones and lacks some. Among some 130,000 clones listed, 55% to 80% were seen once. This clone has a single count. Its antigen is still unknown. This TCR came from a middle-aged woman in good health and CMV-seronegative. Sequencing used PBMCs. The chain has TRBV13 and TRBJ1-2, with D hard to call. The CDR3 spells CASSLRREMDLNYGYTF. Written as DNA, the CDR3 is TGTGCCAGCAGCTTAAGGCGGGAAATGGACCTTAACTATGGCTACACCTTC.